This T cell receptor beta chain was recorded in a study of T-cell memory formation after mild COVID-19. The 5'RACE method, run with constant-segment primers, produced TCR alpha and TCR beta cDNA libraries (carrying sample barcodes and UMIs). MiXCR, run by TCRdb on the 5' RACE reads, gives a single entry per CDR3 protein. The profile covers 200,000 to 300,000 distinct CDR3 sequences, with approximately 15% appearing a single time and 2.1% taken by the ten largest. The table lists this clonotype with many counts. Trimming removed 6 bases at V and 4 bases at J, with 18 bases between. This CDR3 contains 15 residues. Germline V gene data show CDR1 as MNHNY and CDR2 as SVGAGI (reference sequence).

This TCR was recovered from an adult woman who had mild COVID-19 (a few samples of this study predate the infection). Cell type and time point are not known. The V gene is TRBV6-6, the J gene TRBJ1-1, with D unclear. The specimen was PBMCs or a T cell subset sorted from them (not recorded which). The CDR3: CASRRRGVISTEAFF. The DNA of the CDR3 is TGTGCCAGCAGGCGGAGAGGAGTTATTTCCACTGAAGCTTTCTTT.